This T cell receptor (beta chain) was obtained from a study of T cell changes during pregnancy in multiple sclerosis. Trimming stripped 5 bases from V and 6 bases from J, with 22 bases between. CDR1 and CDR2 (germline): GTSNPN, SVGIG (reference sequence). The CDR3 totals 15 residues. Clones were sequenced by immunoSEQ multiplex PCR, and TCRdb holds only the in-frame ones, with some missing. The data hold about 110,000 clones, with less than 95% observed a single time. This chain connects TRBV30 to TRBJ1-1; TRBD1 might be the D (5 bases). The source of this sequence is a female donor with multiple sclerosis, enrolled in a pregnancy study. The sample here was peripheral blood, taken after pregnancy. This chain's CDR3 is CAWGDQGRGSAEAFF. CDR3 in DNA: TGTGCCTGGGGTGACCAGGGTAGGGGTTCGGCTGAAGCTTTCTTT.